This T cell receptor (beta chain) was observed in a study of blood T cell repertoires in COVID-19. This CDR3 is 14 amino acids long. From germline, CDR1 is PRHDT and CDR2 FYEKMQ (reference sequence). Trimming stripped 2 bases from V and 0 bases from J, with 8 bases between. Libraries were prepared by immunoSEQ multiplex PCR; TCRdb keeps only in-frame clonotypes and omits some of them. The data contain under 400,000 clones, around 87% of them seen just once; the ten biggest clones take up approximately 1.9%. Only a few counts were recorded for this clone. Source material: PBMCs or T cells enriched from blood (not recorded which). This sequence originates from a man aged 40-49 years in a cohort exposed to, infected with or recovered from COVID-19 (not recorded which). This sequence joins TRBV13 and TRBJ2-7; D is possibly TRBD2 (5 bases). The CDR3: CASSLNRGSYEQYF. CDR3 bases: TGTGCCAGCAGCTTAAACCGGGGCTCCTACGAGCAGTACTTC.